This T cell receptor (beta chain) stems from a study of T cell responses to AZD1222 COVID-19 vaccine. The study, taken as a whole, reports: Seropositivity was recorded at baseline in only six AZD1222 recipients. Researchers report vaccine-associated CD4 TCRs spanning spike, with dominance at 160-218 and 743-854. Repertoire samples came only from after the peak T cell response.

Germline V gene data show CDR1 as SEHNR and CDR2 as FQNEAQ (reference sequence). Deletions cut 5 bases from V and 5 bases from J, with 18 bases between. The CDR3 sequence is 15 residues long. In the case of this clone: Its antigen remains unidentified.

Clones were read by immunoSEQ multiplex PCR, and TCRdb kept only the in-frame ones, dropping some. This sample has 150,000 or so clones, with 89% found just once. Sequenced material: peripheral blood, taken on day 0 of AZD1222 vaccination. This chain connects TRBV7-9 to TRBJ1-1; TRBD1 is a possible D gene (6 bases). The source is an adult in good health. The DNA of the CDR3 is TGTGCCAGCAGCCGAAGTATCCGGGGGCCGACTGAAGCTTTCTTT. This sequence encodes CASSRSIRGPTEAFF.